This T cell receptor (beta chain) comes out of a study of Ad26.COV2.S vaccination and SARS-CoV-2 variants. Overall study results and limits: Higher spike-specific TCR breadth was found in vaccine recipients than in placebo recipients.

Notes on this clone: Its antigen is unknown.

Treatment meaning: 15 to 20 received Ad26.COV2.S at low or high dose, single or two shots; about 5 received placebo; per-sample allocation not given. On day 63 after the first injection, vaccine and placebo recipients gave samples. Recruitment in Boston yielded a donor of adult age, 18-55 years. Expressing Wuhan-strain SARS-CoV-2 spike, an Ad26 vector served as the vaccine. This CDR3 has 18 residues. V dropped 3 bases and J dropped 2; count of bases not matched to a gene: 13. Germline values: CDR1 LGHDT, CDR2 YNNKEL (reference sequence). Clones were sequenced by immunoSEQ multiplex PCR, and TCRdb holds only the in-frame ones, with some missing. The sample lists 350,000 to 500,000 clones, around 87% occurring once.

This chain uses TRBV3-1 (or the pseudogene TRBV3-2) with TRBJ2-3, with 8 bases lining up with TRBD2. The sequence derives from a person aged 18 to 59 who received the Ad26.COV2.S COVID-19 vaccine or a placebo. The input for sequencing was peripheral blood, taken in a trial of Ad26.COV2.S vaccine versus placebo. CDR3 nucleotide sequence: TGTGCCAGCAGCCAGTTCTCGGGTCGGGGGGGCCCCACAGATACGCAGTATTTT. Translating gives CASSQFSGRGGPTDTQYF.